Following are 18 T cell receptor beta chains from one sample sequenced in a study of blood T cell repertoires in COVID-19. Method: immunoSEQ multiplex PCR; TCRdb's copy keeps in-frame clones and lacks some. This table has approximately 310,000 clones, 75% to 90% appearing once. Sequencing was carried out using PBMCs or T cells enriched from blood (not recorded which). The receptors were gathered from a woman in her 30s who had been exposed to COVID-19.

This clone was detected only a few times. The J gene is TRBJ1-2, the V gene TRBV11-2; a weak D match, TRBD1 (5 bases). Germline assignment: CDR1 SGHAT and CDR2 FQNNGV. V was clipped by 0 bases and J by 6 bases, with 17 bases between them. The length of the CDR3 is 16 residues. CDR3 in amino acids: CASSLERLIGGNGYTF. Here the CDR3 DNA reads TGTGCCAGCAGCTTAGAGAGGTTGATTGGGGGGAATGGCTACACCTTC.

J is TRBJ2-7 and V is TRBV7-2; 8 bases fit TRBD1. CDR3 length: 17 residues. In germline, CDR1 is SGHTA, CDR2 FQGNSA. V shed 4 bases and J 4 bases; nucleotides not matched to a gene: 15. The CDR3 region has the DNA TGTGCCAGCAGCTACCCTAGGACAGGGAGAAAAGTTTACGAGCAGTACTTC. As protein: CASSYPRTGRKVYEQYF.

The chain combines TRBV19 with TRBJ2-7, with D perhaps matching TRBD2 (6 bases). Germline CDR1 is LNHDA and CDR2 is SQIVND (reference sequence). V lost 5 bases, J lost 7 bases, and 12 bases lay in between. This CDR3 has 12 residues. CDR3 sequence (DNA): TGTGCCAGTAGTCCTAGGGGACTGGAGCAGTACTTC. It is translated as CASSPRGLEQYF.

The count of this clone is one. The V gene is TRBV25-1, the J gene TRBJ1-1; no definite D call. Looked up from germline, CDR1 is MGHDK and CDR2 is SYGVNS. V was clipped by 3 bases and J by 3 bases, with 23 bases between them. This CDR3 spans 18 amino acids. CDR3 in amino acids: CASSDPRGNKKSDTEAFF. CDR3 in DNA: TGTGCCAGCAGTGATCCGCGGGGAAACAAGAAGAGTGACACTGAAGCTTTCTTT.

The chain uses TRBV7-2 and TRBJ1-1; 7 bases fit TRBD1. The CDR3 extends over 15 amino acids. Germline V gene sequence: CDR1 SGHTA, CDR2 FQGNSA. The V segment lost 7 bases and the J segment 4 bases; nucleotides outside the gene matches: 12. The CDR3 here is CASNQGGRGGTEAFF. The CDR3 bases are TGTGCCAGCAACCAGGGGGGCAGGGGTGGCACTGAAGCTTTCTTT.

CDR3 amino acids: CASSWTGSFNEQFF. The CDR3 nucleotides read TGTGCCAGCAGCTGGACAGGGAGCTTCAATGAGCAGTTCTTC. This chain links TRBV28 with TRBJ2-1; 8 bases fit TRBD1. With V trimmed by 6 bases and J by 6 bases, 7 bases remained unmatched. This CDR3 is built from 14 residues. CDR1 is MDHEN and CDR2 is SYDVKM in the germline V gene.

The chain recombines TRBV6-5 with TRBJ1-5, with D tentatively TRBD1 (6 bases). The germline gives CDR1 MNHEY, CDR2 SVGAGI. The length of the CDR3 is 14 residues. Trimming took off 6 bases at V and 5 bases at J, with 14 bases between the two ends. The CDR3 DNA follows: TGTGCCAGCAGCAGCCGGGAGGGGGATCAGCCCCAGCATTTT. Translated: CASSSREGDQPQHF.

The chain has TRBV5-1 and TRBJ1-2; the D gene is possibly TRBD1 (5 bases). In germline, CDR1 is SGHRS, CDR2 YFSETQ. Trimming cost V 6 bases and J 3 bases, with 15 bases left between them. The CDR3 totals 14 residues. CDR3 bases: TGCGCCAGCACCGATGATTGGGGGGACTATGGCTACACCTTC. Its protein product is CASTDDWGDYGYTF. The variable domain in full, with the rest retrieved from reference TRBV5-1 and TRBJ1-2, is KAGVTQTPRYLIKTRGQQVTLSCSPISGHRSVSWYQQTPGQGLQFLFEYFSETQRNKGNFPGRFSGRQFSNSRSEMNVSTLELGDSALYLCASTDDWGDYGYTFGSGTRLTVV.

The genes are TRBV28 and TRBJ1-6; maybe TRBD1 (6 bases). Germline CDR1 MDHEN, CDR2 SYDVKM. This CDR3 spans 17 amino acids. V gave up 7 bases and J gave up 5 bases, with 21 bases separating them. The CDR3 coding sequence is TGTGCCAGCAAAACACAGGGAAGCAACTCTAATAATTCACCCCTCCACTTT. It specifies CASKTQGSNSNNSPLHF.

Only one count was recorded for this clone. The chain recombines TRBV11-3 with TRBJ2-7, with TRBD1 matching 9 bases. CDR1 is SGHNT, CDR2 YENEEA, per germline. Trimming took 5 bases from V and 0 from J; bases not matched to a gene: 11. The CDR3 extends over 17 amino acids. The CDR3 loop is CASSPSGTGQSSYEQYF. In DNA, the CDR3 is TGTGCCAGCAGCCCATCAGGGACAGGGCAAAGCTCCTACGAGCAGTACTTC.

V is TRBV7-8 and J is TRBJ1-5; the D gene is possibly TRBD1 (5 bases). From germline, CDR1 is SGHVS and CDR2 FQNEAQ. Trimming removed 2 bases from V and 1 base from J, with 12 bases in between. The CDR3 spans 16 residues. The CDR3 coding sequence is TGTGCCAGCAGCTTAACGGGAGGGGTCAGCAATCAGCCCCAGCATTTT. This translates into CASSLTGGVSNQPQHF.

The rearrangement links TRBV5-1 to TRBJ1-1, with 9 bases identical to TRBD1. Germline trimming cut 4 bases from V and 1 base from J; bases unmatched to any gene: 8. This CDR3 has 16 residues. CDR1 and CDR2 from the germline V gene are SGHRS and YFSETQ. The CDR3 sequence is CASSVIGQGTNTEAFF. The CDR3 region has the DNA TGCGCCAGCAGCGTCATCGGACAGGGGACGAACACTGAAGCTTTCTTT.

Written as DNA, the CDR3 is TGTGCCAGCTCACCGACTGTGGGGCGGAAGAAAAATGAGCAGTTCTTC. Translated, it gives CASSPTVGRKKNEQFF. The chain is built from TRBV18 and TRBJ2-1; D possibly corresponds to TRBD1 (5 bases). The V end was cut by 3 bases, the J end by 7 bases, with 19 bases between. Per germline, CDR1 KGHSH and CDR2 LQKENI. The CDR3 sequence is 16 residues long. The full variable domain, its missing parts supplied by reference TRBV18 and TRBJ2-1, is NAGVMQNPRHLVRRRGQEARLRCSPMKGHSHVYWYRQLPEEGLKFMVYLQKENIIDESGMPKERFSAEFPKEGPSILRIQQVVRGDSAAYFCASSPTVGRKKNEQFFGPGTRLTVL.

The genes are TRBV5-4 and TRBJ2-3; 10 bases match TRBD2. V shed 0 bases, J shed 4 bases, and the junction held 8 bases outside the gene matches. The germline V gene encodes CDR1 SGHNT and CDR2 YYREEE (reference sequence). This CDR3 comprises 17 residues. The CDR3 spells CASSLDGAGGWADTQYF. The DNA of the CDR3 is TGTGCCAGCAGCTTGGACGGAGCGGGAGGGTGGGCAGATACGCAGTATTTT.

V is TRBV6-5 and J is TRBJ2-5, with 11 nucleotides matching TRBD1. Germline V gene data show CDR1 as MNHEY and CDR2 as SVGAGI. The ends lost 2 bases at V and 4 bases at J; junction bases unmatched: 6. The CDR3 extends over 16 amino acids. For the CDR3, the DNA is TGTGCCAGCAGTTACCCCAGGGACAGGGGGGGAGAGACCCAGTACTTC. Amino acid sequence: CASSYPRDRGGETQYF.

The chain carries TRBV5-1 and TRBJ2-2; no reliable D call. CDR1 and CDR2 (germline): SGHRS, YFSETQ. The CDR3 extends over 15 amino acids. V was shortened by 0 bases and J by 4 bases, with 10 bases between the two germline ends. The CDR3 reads CASSLDIAATGELFF. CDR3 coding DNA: TGCGCCAGCAGCTTGGATATAGCCGCCACCGGGGAGCTGTTTTTT. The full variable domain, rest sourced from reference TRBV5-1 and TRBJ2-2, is KAGVTQTPRYLIKTRGQQVTLSCSPISGHRSVSWYQQTPGQGLQFLFEYFSETQRNKGNFPGRFSGRQFSNSRSEMNVSTLELGDSALYLCASSLDIAATGELFFGEGSRLTVL.

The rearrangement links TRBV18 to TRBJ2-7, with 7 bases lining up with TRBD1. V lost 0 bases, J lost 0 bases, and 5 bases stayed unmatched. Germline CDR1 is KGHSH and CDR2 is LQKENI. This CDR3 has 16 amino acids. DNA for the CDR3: TGTGCCAGCTCACCACCGGGCAGGGGGATCTCCTACGAGCAGTACTTC. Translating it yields CASSPPGRGISYEQYF.

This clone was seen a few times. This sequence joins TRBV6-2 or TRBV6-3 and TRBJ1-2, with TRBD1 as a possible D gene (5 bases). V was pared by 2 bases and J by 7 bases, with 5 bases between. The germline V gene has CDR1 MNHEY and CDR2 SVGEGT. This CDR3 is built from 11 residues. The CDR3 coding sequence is TGTGCCAGCAGTTACAGGGGTGGCTACACCTTC. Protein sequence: CASSYRGGYTF.